These 20 T cell receptor beta chains were all obtained from the same sample, sequenced in a study of T cells in Graves' hyperthyroidism and ophthalmopathy. TCR beta CDR3 region amplification was performed from RNA transcripts. A first-round RT-PCR of the TCR CDR3 used the HTBI primer set. TCRdb re-called the multiplex PCR reads through MiXCR, storing one row per CDR3 protein. The table lists 300,000 to 350,000 distinct CDR3 sequences, 18% of them singletons. The specimen sequenced was blood. The source of these receptors is a woman in her forties or fifties with Graves' hyperthyroidism.

The CDR3 DNA sequence: TGCGCCAGCAGTAGGACAGGGGAGACCGGGGAGCTGTTTTTT. Translating it yields CASSRTGETGELFF. The V and J genes are TRBV10-1 and TRBJ2-2; 9 bases are a match to TRBD1. The V and J ends lost 5 bases and 5 bases, in that order; junction bases with no gene match: 3. CDR3 length: 14 amino acids. The V gene's germline CDR1 is WNHNN and CDR2 SYGVQD (reference sequence).

The rearrangement joins TRBV7-9 to TRBJ2-1; 9 nucleotides agree with TRBD1. This CDR3 has 14 amino acids. Germline V gene data show CDR1 as SEHNR and CDR2 as FQNEAQ (reference sequence). J was trimmed by 9 bases and V by 3 bases; bases with no gene match: 6. CDR3 in amino acids: CASSFPGQGSEQFF. CDR3 bases: TGTGCCAGCAGCTTCCCGGGACAGGGCAGTGAGCAGTTCTTC.

Only a few counts were recorded for this clonotype. The chain recombines TRBV5-1 with TRBJ2-1, with 9 bases fitting TRBD2. V dropped 0 bases and J dropped 5; count of bases not matched to a gene: 9. The CDR3 extends over 17 amino acids. CDR1 is SGHRS, CDR2 YFSETQ, per germline. The DNA for the CDR3 is TGCGCCAGCAGCTTGGTGCCTAGCGGGACTTTAAACAATGAGCAGTTCTTC. It specifies CASSLVPSGTLNNEQFF. The full variable domain, completed using reference TRBV5-1 and TRBJ2-1, is KAGVTQTPRYLIKTRGQQVTLSCSPISGHRSVSWYQQTPGQGLQFLFEYFSETQRNKGNFPGRFSGRQFSNSRSEMNVSTLELGDSALYLCASSLVPSGTLNNEQFFGPGTRLTVL.

This clonotype occurred a few times. V and J are TRBV20-1 and TRBJ2-1; no reliable D call. Trimming stripped 1 base from V and 12 bases from J, with 13 bases between. Germline assignment: CDR1 DFQATT and CDR2 SNEGSKA (reference sequence). The length of the CDR3 is 12 residues. The CDR3 DNA reads as TGCAGTGCTAGAGGCGCGGCGGAAAGGCAGTTCTTC. It codes for CSARGAAERQFF.

This clonotype showed up many times. This sequence joins TRBV2 and TRBJ1-5; D unclear. Germline-derived CDR1 and CDR2 are SNHLY and FYNNEI. The CDR3 extends over 15 amino acids. Trimming cost V 2 bases and J 0 bases, with 8 bases left between them. The CDR3 DNA is TGTGCCAGCAGTGAATTTCTATATAGCAATCAGCCCCAGCATTTT. Its protein product is CASSEFLYSNQPQHF.

There are many counts of this clonotype. The chain combines TRBV12-3 or TRBV12-4 with TRBJ2-7; TRBD2 aligns across 9 bases. The CDR3 extends over 14 amino acids. V dropped 6 bases and J dropped 4; count of bases not matched to a gene: 7. The CDR3 here is CASSIRLAGYEQYF. The CDR3 DNA is TGTGCCAGCAGCATCCGGCTAGCGGGGTACGAGCAGTACTTC.

This clonotype was recorded many times. The genes are TRBV30 and TRBJ1-1; D remains ambiguous. Germline V gene data show CDR1 as GTSNPN and CDR2 as SVGIG (reference sequence). CDR3 length equals 13 residues. Deletions cut 0 bases from V and 0 bases from J, with 5 bases between. The CDR3 nucleotides read TGTGCCTGGAGTGTAGCGCTGAACACTGAAGCTTTCTTT. Translated, it gives CAWSVALNTEAFF.

The genes are TRBV20-1 and TRBJ2-1, with 7 nucleotides matching TRBD2. V was pared by 0 bases and J by 15 bases, with 8 bases of the junction left unmatched. The germline V gene encodes CDR1 DFQATT and CDR2 SNEGSKA (reference sequence). The CDR3 contains 12 residues. The DNA for the CDR3 is TGCAGTGCTAGAGAATCGGCGGGCGGGGGGTTCTTC. It encodes CSARESAGGGFF.

The gene calls are TRBV5-1 and TRBJ1-3; D perhaps matches TRBD1 (5 bases). Trimming left V 1 base short and J 7 bases short, with 12 bases between. This CDR3 has 14 amino acids. Germline lookup yields CDR1 SGHRS and CDR2 YFSETQ. The CDR3 nucleotides read TGCGCCAGCAGCTTGTCCGGGGACGGGAACACCATATATTTT. It codes for CASSLSGDGNTIYF.

The chain uses TRBV5-1 and TRBJ2-1; D is tentatively TRBD1 or TRBD2 (5 bases each). This CDR3 has 15 amino acids. V was trimmed by 4 bases and J by 6 bases, leaving 17 bases between them. The germline V gene has CDR1 SGHRS and CDR2 YFSETQ. CDR3 in DNA: TGCGCCAGCAGCGCGACCGGGACGGATTGCAATGAGCAGTTCTTC. It yields the protein CASSATGTDCNEQFF. Together with reference TRBV5-1 and TRBJ2-1, the CDR3 gives the full variable domain: KAGVTQTPRYLIKTRGQQVTLSCSPISGHRSVSWYQQTPGQGLQFLFEYFSETQRNKGNFPGRFSGRQFSNSRSEMNVSTLELGDSALYLCASSATGTDCNEQFFGPGTRLTVL.

This clonotype came up many times. The V and J genes are TRBV20-1 and TRBJ2-7; D might be TRBD1 (6 bases). Per the germline V gene, CDR1 is DFQATT and CDR2 is SNEGSKA (reference sequence). Trimming took 4 bases from V and 5 from J, leaving 27 bases between them. The CDR3 runs 17 residues. The CDR3 DNA reads as TGCAGTGCTACTAAAGACCGGGACATCTCTCGCTCGGACGAGCAGTACTTC. As protein: CSATKDRDISRSDEQYF.

This clonotype appeared many times. The chain has TRBV2 and TRBJ2-1; 7 nucleotides match TRBD2. The CDR3 has 15 residues. Germline V gives CDR1 SNHLY, CDR2 FYNNEI. With V trimmed by 6 bases and J by 6 bases, 11 bases remained unmatched. The CDR3 nucleotides are TGTGCCAGCAGCCGAACGGGGGGAGCGGCCAATGAGCAGTTCTTC. Translation: CASSRTGGAANEQFF. Full variable domain (missing parts from reference TRBV2 and TRBJ2-1): EPEVTQTPSHQVTQMGQEVILRCVPISNHLYFYWYRQILGQKVEFLVSFYNNEISEKSEIFDDQFSVERPDGSNFTLKIRSTKLEDSAMYFCASSRTGGAANEQFFGPGTRLTVL.

This chain connects TRBV6-2 or TRBV6-3 to TRBJ2-1, with 10 bases matching TRBD2. CDR3 length: 19 amino acids. CDR1 and CDR2 from the germline V gene are MNHEY and SVGEGT. V lost 2 bases to trimming and J lost 9 bases; unmatched junction nucleotides: 19. The CDR3 here is CASSYDQTGTSVDFAEQFF. The DNA for the CDR3 is TGTGCCAGCAGTTACGATCAAACCGGGACTAGCGTCGATTTTGCTGAGCAGTTCTTC.

In this sample, this clonotype turned up a few times. The chain links TRBV15 to TRBJ1-1; D uncertain. The CDR3 has 13 amino acids. Trimming took 2 bases from V and 5 from J, leaving 9 bases between them. From germline, CDR1 is LNHNV and CDR2 YYDKDF (reference sequence). The CDR3 DNA follows: TGTGCCACCAGCAGACGCGACCGTACTGAAGCTTTCTTT. It encodes CATSRRDRTEAFF.

This clonotype has only a few counts. The V gene is TRBV27, the J gene TRBJ1-2; D unresolved. The CDR3 is 11 residues long. Germline V lookup: CDR1 MNHEY, CDR2 SMNVEV (reference sequence). V was shortened by 10 bases and J by 4 bases, with 10 bases between the two germline ends. Here the CDR3 reads CATRGTYGYTF. The CDR3 nucleotides are TGTGCCACCCGGGGTACCTATGGCTACACCTTC.

This chain joins TRBV5-1 and TRBJ2-2; possible D gene TRBD1, 6 bases. The V and J ends lost 0 bases and 0 bases respectively, with 9 bases between them. The CDR3 covers 16 residues. From germline, CDR1 is SGHRS and CDR2 YFSETQ. As DNA, the CDR3 is TGCGCCAGCAGCTTGGGACAGGTCGCGAACACCGGGGAGCTGTTTTTT. Translating gives CASSLGQVANTGELFF.

This clonotype showed up many times. In DNA form, the CDR3 reads TGTGCTCGGGACAGATCAGTGAACACTGAAGCTTTCTTT. The encoded protein is CARDRSVNTEAFF. V is TRBV30 and J is TRBJ1-1; 7 bases are a match to TRBD1. The germline CDR1 and CDR2 sequences are GTSNPN and SVGIG (reference sequence). This CDR3 region has 13 residues.

The chain has TRBV7-9 and TRBJ1-2, with D uncertain. CDR1 and CDR2 (germline): SEHNR, FQNEAQ (reference sequence). This CDR3 spans 15 amino acids. Trimming shortened V by 5 bases and J by 7 bases, and 20 bases separated the two germline ends. The CDR3, as DNA: TGTGCCAGCAGCCGCCTCCGGGAGGGTTTTGGTGGCTACACCTTC. It is translated as CASSRLREGFGGYTF.

The chain's CDR3 is CASSPSTGNHGYTF. CDR3 sequence (DNA): TGCGCCAGCAGCCCCTCGACAGGGAACCATGGCTACACCTTC. This chain joins TRBV5-1 and TRBJ1-2, with 7 bases matching TRBD1. The germline V gene has CDR1 SGHRS and CDR2 YFSETQ. Losses at the gene ends were 4 bases for V and 6 bases for J; bases not matched to a gene: 9. The CDR3 sequence is 14 residues long. Full variable domain (missing parts from reference TRBV5-1 and TRBJ1-2): KAGVTQTPRYLIKTRGQQVTLSCSPISGHRSVSWYQQTPGQGLQFLFEYFSETQRNKGNFPGRFSGRQFSNSRSEMNVSTLELGDSALYLCASSPSTGNHGYTFGSGTRLTVV.

As DNA, the CDR3 is TGTGCCAGCAGGACCTCAGGGGAGAACTACAATGAGCAGTTCTTC. Amino acids: CASRTSGENYNEQFF. This sequence joins TRBV11-2 and TRBJ2-1, with D possibly TRBD1 on 6 matching bases. Germline V CDR1 and CDR2: SGHAT, FQNNGV. The CDR3 contains 15 residues. The germline V and J ends were trimmed by 6 bases and 3 bases, with 15 bases remaining between them.